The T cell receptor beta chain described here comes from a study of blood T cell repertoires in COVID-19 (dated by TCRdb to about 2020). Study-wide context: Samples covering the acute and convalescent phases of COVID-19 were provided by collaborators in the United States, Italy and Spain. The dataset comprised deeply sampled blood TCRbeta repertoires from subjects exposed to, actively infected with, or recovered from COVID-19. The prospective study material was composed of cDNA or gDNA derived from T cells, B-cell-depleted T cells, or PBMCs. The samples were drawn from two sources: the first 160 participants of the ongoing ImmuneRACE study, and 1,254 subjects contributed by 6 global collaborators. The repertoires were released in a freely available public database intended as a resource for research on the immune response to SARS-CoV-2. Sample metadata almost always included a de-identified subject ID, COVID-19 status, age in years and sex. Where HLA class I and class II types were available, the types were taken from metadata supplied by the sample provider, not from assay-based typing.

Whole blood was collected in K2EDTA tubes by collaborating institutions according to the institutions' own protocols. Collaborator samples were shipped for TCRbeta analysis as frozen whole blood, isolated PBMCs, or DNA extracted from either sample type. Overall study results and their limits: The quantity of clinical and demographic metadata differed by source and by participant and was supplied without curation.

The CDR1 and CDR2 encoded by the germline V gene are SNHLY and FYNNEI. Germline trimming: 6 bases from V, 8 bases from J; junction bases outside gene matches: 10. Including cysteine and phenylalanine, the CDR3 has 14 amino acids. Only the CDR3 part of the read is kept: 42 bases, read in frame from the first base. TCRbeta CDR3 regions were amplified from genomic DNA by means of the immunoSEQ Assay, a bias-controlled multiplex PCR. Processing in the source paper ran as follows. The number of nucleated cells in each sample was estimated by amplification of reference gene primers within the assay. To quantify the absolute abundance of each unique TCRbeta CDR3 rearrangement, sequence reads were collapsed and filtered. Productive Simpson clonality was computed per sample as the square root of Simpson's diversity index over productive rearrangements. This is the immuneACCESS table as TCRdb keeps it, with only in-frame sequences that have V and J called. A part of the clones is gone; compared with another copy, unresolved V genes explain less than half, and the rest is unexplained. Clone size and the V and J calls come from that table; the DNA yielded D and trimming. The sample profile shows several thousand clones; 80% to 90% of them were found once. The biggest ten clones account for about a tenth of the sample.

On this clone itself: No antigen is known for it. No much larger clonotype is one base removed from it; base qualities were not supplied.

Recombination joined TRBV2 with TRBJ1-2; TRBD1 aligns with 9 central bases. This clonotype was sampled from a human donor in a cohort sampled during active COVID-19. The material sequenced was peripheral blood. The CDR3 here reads CASSWGQGEDGYTF. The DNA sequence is TGTGCCAGCAGCTGGGGACAGGGCGAGGACGGCTACACCTTC.